This TCR beta chain was captured by sequencing in a study of post-analysis software for immune sequencing data. General observations from the study: The study found TRBV5-6, TRBV5-1 and TRBV20-1 among a few TRBV segments more frequent in patients than controls.

A remark on this clonotype: Its antigen is not known.

TCR beta cDNA libraries had unique molecular identifiers. One entry per CDR3 protein results from TCRdb running MiXCR on the PCR reads. The sample includes hundreds of thousands of distinct CDR3 sequences, 53% of them seen just once. The CDR3 is made up of 13 amino acids. CDR1 is LGHDT, CDR2 YNNKEL, per germline (reference sequence). V dropped 4 bases and J dropped 8 bases, with 14 bases sitting between them. Input material: blood. The V and J genes are TRBV3-1 and TRBJ1-1; tentative D call: TRBD1 (6 bases). This clonotype was obtained from a girl aged 10 to 17 with multiple sclerosis. CDR3: CASSRPRQEEAFF. The CDR3 DNA reads TGTGCCAGCAGCCGACCGAGACAGGAGGAAGCTTTCTTT.